This TCR beta chain was captured by sequencing in a study of CD8 T cells in ankylosing spondylitis. Study results and caveats: Within matched ankylosing spondylitis synovial fluid, disease-linked clones were reportedly significantly enriched. In synovial fluid and blood from reactive arthritis, some motif variants were previously reported. Blood from ankylosing spondylitis patients appeared to carry a characteristic roughly 8-variant TCR beta motif.

5'-RACE, quantitative and with molecular barcodes, yielded the TCR beta libraries. MiXCR, run by TCRdb on the 5' RACE reads, gives a single entry per CDR3 protein. The sample lists around 300,000 distinct CDR3 sequences, under 15% occurring once. This clonotype was counted at least ten times. Its antigen is unidentified. The receptor comes from a male donor with ankylosing spondylitis or in good health (not recorded which). Sample: blood, either unsorted or a sorted T cell fraction (not recorded which).

The CDR3 bases are TGTGCCAGCAGCCCAGGGTGGGACCTCGAGGGTTCGAACTACGAGCAGTACTTC. Translated: CASSPGWDLEGSNYEQYF. The chain links TRBV3-1 to TRBJ2-7; the D gene could be TRBD1 or TRBD2 (5 bases each). CDR1 is LGHDT, CDR2 YNNKEL, per germline (reference sequence). V was pared by 4 bases and J by 3 bases, with 25 bases between. This CDR3 is built from 18 residues.